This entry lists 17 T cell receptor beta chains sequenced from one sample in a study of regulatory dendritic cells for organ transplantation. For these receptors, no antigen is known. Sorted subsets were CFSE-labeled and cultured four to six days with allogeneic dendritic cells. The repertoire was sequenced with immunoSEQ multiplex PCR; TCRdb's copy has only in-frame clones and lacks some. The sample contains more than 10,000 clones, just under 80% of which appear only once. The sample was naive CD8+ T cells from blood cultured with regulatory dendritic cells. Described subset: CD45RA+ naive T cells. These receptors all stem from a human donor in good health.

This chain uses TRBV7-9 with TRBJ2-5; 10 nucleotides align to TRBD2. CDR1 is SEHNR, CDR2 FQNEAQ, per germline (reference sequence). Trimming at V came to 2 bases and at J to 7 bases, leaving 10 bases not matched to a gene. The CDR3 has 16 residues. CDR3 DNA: TGTGCCAGCAGCTTAATGGTAGCGGGGGGCACGGGGACCCAGTACTTC. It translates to CASSLMVAGGTGTQYF. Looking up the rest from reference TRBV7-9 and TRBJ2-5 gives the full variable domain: DTGVSQNPRHKITKRGQNVTFRCDPISEHNRLYWYRQTLGQGPEFLTYFQNEAQLEKSRLLSDRFSAERPKGSFSTLEIQRTEQGDSAMYLCASSLMVAGGTGTQYFGPGTRLLVL.

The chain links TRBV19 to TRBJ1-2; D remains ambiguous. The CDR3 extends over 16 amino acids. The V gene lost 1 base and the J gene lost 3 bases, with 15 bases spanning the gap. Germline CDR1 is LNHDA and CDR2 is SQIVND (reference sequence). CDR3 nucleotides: TGTGCCAGTAGTATAGGTCCACGCGGCGAACACTATGGCTACACCTTC. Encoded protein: CASSIGPRGEHYGYTF.

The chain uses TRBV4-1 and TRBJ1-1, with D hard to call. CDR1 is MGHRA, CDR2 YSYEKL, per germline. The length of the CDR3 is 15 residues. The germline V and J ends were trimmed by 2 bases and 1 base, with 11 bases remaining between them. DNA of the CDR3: TGCGCCAGCAGCCAATCCCGGGGAGCGAACACTGAAGCTTTCTTT. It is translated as CASSQSRGANTEAFF.

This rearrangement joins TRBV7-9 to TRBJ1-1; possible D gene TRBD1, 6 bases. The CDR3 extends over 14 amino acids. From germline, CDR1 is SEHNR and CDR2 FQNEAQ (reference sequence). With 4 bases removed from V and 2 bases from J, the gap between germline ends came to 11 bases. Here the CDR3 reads CASSSRTDNTEAFF. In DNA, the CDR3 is TGTGCCAGCAGCTCGAGGACAGATAACACTGAAGCTTTCTTT.

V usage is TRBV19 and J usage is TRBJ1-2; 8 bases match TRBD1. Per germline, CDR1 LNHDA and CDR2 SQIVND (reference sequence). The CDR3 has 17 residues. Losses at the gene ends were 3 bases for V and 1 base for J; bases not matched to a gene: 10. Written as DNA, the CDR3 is TGTGCCAGTAGTATGACCTTCGGACAGGGATATAACTATGGCTACACCTTC. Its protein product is CASSMTFGQGYNYGYTF.

CDR3 residues: CASSRPRTADNEQFF. CDR3 nucleotide sequence: TGTGCCAGCAGCCGACCAAGGACAGCAGACAATGAGCAGTTCTTC. V usage is TRBV9 and J usage is TRBJ2-1; perhaps TRBD1 as D (6 bases). Deletions cut 4 bases from V and 5 bases from J, with 16 bases between. The CDR3 extends over 15 amino acids. The germline V gene has CDR1 SGDLS and CDR2 YYNGEE.

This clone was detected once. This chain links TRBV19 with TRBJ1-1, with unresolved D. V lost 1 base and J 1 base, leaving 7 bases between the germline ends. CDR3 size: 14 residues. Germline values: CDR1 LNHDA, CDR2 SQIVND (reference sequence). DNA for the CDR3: TGTGCCAGTAGTATAGGGGCAGGGAACACTGAAGCTTTCTTT. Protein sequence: CASSIGAGNTEAFF.

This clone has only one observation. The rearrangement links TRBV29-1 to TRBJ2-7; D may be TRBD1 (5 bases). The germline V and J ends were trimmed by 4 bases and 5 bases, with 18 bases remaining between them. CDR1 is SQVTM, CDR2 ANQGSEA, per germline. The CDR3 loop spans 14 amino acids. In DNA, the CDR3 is TGCAGCGTTGTTTGGTCAGGGAATGGCGACGAGCAGTACTTC. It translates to CSVVWSGNGDEQYF.

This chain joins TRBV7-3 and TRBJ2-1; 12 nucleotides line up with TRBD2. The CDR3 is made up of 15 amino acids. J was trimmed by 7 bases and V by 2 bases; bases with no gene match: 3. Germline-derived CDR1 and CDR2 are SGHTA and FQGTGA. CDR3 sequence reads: CASSLPSGGGNEQFF. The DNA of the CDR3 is TGTGCCAGCAGCTTACCTAGCGGGGGGGGGAATGAGCAGTTCTTC.

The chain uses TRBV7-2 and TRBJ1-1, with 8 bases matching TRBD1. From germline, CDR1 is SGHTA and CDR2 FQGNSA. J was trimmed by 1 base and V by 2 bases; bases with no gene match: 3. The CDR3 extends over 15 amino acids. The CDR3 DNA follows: TGTGCCAGCAGCTTAAATGGACAGGGGAACACTGAAGCTTTCTTT. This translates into CASSLNGQGNTEAFF.

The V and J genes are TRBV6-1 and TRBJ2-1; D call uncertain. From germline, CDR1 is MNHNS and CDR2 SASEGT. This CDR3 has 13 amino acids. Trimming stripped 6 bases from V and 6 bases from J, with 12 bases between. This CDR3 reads CASSNGGPNEQFF. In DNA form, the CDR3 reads TGTGCCAGCAGCAACGGCGGCCCCAATGAGCAGTTCTTC.

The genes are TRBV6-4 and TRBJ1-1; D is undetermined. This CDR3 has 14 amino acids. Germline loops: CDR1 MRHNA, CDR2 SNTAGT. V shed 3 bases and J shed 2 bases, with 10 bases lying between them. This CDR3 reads CASSDRGSNTEAFF. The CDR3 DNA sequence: TGTGCCAGCAGTGATCGGGGATCCAACACTGAAGCTTTCTTT.

The CDR3 DNA reads TGCGCCAGCAGCCAAGAAAACAGGGGTGGTTCACCCCTCCACTTT. This codes for CASSQENRGGSPLHF. This chain joins TRBV4-3 and TRBJ1-6; 7 positions agree with TRBD1. The length of the CDR3 is 15 residues. Germline V lookup: CDR1 LGHNA, CDR2 YSLEER. Trimming cost V 0 bases and J 9 bases; bases outside gene matches: 5.

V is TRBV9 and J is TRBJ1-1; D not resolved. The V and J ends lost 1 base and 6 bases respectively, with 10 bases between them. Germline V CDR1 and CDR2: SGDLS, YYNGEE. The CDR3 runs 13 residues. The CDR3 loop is CASSVTTWSEAFF. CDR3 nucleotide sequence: TGTGCCAGCAGCGTAACCACTTGGTCTGAAGCTTTCTTT. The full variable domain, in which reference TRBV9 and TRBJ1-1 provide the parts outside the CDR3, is DSGVTQTPKHLITATGQRVTLRCSPRSGDLSVYWYQQSLDQGLQFLIQYYNGEERAKGNILERFSAQQFPDLHSELNLSSLELGDSALYFCASSVTTWSEAFFGQGTRLTVV.

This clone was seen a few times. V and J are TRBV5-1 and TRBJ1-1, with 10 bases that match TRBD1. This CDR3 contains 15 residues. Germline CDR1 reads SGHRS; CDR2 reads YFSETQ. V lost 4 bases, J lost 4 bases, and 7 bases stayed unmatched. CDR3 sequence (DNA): TGCGCCAGCAGCATGACAGGGGGCGTGAGCACTGAAGCTTTCTTT. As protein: CASSMTGGVSTEAFF.

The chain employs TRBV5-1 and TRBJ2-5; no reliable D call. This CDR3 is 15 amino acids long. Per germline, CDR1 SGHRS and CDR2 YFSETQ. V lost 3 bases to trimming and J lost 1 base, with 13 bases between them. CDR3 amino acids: CASSSELRAQETQYF. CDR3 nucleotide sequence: TGCGCCAGCAGCTCTGAGCTACGAGCCCAAGAGACCCAGTACTTC. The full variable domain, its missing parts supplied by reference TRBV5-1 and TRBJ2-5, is KAGVTQTPRYLIKTRGQQVTLSCSPISGHRSVSWYQQTPGQGLQFLFEYFSETQRNKGNFPGRFSGRQFSNSRSEMNVSTLELGDSALYLCASSSELRAQETQYFGPGTRLLVL.

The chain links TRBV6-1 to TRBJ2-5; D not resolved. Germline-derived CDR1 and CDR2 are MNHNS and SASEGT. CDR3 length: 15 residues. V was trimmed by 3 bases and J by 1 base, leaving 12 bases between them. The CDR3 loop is CASSDYRGPQETQYF. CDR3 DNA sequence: TGTGCCAGCAGTGATTATCGAGGCCCCCAAGAGACCCAGTACTTC.